The 8 T cell receptor beta chains presented below share a single source sample, sequenced in a study of human T cells and chemical hapten exposure. The time point here: patch test 1, 2 weeks after DPC sensitization. Documented treatment: therapeutic diphenylcyclopropenone sensitization with weekly scalp DPC. TCRdb fed the RACE reads into MiXCR, producing one record per CDR3 protein. The sample carries a few hundred thousand distinct CDR3 sequences, more than 4.5% recorded once. The input for sequencing was whole blood, taken in connection with sensitization to the hapten diphenylcyclopropenone (DPC). The receptors were sampled from a woman in her 50s with alopecia areata. Some clones in this sample may be carry-over from other donors' samples.

This clonotype was counted ten times or more. The gene calls are TRBV5-1 and TRBJ1-2, with 9 bases identical to TRBD1. The CDR3 covers 13 residues. The V gene end was trimmed by 4 bases and the J gene end by 7 bases; junction bases not matched to a gene: 5. From germline, CDR1 is SGHRS and CDR2 YFSETQ. The CDR3 DNA follows: TGCGCCAGCAGCGGTACAGGGGGCGGTGGCTACACCTTC. Translating it yields CASSGTGGGGYTF.

This clonotype was detected many times. The V gene is TRBV27, the J gene TRBJ2-7; D perhaps matches TRBD2 (5 bases). From germline, CDR1 is MNHEY and CDR2 SMNVEV (reference sequence). With 10 bases removed from V and 5 bases from J, the gap between germline ends came to 12 bases. The CDR3 is made up of 11 amino acids. CDR3 protein: CATTRAHEQYF. The CDR3 nucleotides read TGTGCCACAACGCGGGCACACGAGCAGTACTTC.

This clonotype was found a few times. The CDR3 spells CASSLTGGGSYEQYF. The CDR3 region has the DNA TGTGCCAGCAGTTTAACCGGGGGAGGCTCCTACGAGCAGTACTTC. The chain carries TRBV27 and TRBJ2-7, with D tentatively TRBD2 (6 bases). Trimming cost V 2 bases and J 0 bases, with 11 bases left between them. The germline CDR1 and CDR2 sequences are MNHEY and SMNVEV (reference sequence). This CDR3 is built from 15 residues.

This clonotype was recorded many times. The rearrangement uses TRBV7-2 and TRBJ2-1; TRBD2 matches at 11 bases. CDR3 length equals 16 residues. Germline V gene lookup returns CDR1 SGHTA and CDR2 FQGNSA. J gave up 7 bases and V 3 bases, and 8 bases lay outside the gene matches. Here the CDR3 reads CASSFFGTSGSNEQFF. The CDR3 DNA follows: TGTGCCAGCAGCTTTTTCGGGACTAGCGGTTCTAATGAGCAGTTCTTC.

In its sample, this clonotype was seen many times. This chain connects TRBV7-3 to TRBJ2-3, with 8 positions matching TRBD2. CDR1 is SGHTA and CDR2 is FQGTGA in the germline V gene. The CDR3 is 19 residues long. The J segment lost 0 bases and the V segment lost 1 base, leaving 12 bases of the junction unmatched. In DNA form, the CDR3 reads TGTGCCAGCAGCTTAAGGAGTGGGCGGGGGGCCCTTAGCACAGATACGCAGTATTTT. As protein: CASSLRSGRGALSTDTQYF.

J is TRBJ1-5 and V is TRBV28, with 9 positions matching TRBD1. Germline V gene data show CDR1 as MDHEN and CDR2 as SYDVKM. V lost 6 bases and J lost 6; bases outside the gene matches: 9. There are 15 residues in the CDR3. The CDR3 DNA reads TGTGCCAGCAGGAAACAGGGGGCGAAGGGTCAGCCCCAGCATTTT. Translating gives CASRKQGAKGQPQHF. The full variable domain, with the rest looked up from reference TRBV28 and TRBJ1-5, is DVKVTQSSRYLVKRTGEKVFLECVQDMDHENMFWYRQDPGLGLRLIYFSYDVKMKEKGDIPEGYSVSREKKERFSLILESASTNQTSMYLCASRKQGAKGQPQHFGDGTRLSIL.

This clonotype was counted between two and nine times. The chain links TRBV11-2 to TRBJ1-2; the match to TRBD1 covers 9 bases. The germline V gene encodes CDR1 SGHAT and CDR2 FQNNGV. The CDR3 is 16 amino acids. J gave up 4 bases and V 5 bases, and 11 bases lay outside the gene matches. The CDR3 DNA reads as TGTGCCAGCAGCCCGACGACAGGGGGAAGGGGCTATGGCTACACCTTC. Its translation: CASSPTTGGRGYGYTF.

The chain links TRBV21-1 to TRBJ1-4; the table assigns TRBD1, which was not confirmed against the DNA. TRBV21-1 is a pseudogene locus. This CDR3 contains 17 residues. DNA for the CDR3: TGTGCCAGCAGCAAAGACCGGGACAGGGGGCCGAGTGAAAAACTGTTTTTT. It yields the protein CASSKDRDRGPSEKLFF.